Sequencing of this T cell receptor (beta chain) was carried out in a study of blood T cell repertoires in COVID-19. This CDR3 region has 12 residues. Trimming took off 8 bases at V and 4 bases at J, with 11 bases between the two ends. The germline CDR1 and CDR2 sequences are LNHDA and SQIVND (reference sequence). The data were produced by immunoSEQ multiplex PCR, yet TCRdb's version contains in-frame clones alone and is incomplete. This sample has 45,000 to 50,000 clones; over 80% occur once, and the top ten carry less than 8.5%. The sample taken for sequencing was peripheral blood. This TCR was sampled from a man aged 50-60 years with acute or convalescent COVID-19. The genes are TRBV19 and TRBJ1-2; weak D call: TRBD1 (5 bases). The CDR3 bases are TGTGCCAGTTCCGACAGCATCTATGGCTACACCTTC. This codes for CASSDSIYGYTF.